This TCR beta chain was recovered during a study of PD-L1 blockade in urothelial cancer. About the research overall: Men with urothelial cancer arising in the bladder made up about 90% of the roughly 30 patients. The analyses of blood took place 3 weeks (second dose) and 6 weeks after treatment start.

The ends lost 9 bases at V and 7 bases at J; junction bases unmatched: 16. The CDR3 is 15 amino acids. Germline CDR1 reads WNHNN; CDR2 reads SYGVQD (reference sequence). Documented time point: pretreatment peripheral blood. Assay used: immunoSEQ multiplex PCR; TCRdb lists only in-frame clones, some missing. The sample shows about 72,000 clones, more than 75% of them seen only once. The chain links TRBV10-1 to TRBJ2-7; 9 bases are a match to TRBD1. This material consisted of PBMCs, taken around atezolizumab (anti-PD-L1) treatment. This clonotype was sampled from a man in his 60s with urothelial cancer. The CDR3 DNA is TGCGCCAGAACTGGGGGGGACAGGGATCCCGGGGAGCAGTACTTC. Translated, it gives CARTGGDRDPGEQYF.